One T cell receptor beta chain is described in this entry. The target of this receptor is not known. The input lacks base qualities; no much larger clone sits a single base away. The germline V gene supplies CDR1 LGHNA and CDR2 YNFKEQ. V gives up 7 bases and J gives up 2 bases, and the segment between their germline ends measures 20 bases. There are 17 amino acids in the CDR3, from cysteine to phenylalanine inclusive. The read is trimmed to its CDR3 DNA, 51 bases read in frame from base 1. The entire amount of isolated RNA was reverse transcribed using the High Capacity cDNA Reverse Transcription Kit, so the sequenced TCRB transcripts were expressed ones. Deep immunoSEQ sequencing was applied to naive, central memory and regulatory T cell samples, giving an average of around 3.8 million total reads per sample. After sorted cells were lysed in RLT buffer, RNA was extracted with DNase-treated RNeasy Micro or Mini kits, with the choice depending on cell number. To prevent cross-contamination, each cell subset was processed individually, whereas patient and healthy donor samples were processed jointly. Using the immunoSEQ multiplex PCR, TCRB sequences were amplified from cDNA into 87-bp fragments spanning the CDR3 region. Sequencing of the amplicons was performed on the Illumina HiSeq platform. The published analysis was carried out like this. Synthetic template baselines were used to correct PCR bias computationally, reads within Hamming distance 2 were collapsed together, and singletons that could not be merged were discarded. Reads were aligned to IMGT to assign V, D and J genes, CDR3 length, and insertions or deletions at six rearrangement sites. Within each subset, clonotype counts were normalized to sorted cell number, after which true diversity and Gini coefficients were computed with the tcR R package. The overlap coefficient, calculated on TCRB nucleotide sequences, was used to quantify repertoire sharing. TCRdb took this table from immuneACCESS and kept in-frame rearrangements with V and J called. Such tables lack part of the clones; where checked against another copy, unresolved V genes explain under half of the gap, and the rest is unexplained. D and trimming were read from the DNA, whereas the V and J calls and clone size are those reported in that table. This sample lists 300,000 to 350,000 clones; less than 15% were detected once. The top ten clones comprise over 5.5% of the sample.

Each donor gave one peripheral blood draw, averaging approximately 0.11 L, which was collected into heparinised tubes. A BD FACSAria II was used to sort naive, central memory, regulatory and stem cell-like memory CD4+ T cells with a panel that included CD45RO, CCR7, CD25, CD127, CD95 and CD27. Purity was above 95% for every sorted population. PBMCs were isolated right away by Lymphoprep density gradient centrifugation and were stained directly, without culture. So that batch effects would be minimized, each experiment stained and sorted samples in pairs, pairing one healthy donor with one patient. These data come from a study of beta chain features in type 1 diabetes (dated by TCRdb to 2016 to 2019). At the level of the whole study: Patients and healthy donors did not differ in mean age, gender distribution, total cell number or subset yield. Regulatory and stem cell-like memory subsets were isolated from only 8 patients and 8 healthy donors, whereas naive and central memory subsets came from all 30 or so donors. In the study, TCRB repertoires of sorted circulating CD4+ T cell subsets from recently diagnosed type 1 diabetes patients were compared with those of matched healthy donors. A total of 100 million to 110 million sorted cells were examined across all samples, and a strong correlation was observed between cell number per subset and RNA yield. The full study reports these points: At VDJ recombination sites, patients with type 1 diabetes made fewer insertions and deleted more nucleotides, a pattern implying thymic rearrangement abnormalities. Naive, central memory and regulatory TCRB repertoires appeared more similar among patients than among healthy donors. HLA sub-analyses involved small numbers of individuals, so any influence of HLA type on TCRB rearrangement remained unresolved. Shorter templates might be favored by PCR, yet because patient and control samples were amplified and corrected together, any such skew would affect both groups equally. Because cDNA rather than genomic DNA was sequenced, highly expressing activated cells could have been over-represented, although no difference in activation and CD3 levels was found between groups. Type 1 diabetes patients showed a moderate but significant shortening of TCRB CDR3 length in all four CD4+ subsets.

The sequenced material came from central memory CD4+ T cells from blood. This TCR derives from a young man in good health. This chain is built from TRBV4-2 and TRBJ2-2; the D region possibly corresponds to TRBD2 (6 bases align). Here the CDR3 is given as CASTPGVGGPNTGELFF. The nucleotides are TGTGCCAGCACCCCGGGGGTCGGTGGGCCCAACACCGGGGAGCTGTTTTTT.